The 10 T cell receptor beta chains presented below share a single source sample, sequenced in a study of T cell repertoires in cytomegalovirus infection. Their specific antigens are unknown. TCRdb fed the reads into MiXCR, producing one record per CDR3 protein. The sample records about 900,000 distinct CDR3 sequences, about a third being singletons. The sample was cultured CD8+ T cells from PBMCs, taken from culture after CMV antigen stimulation. These receptors were obtained from a human donor in good health (CMV status not recorded). Some clones in this sample may be carry-over from other donors' samples.

The rearrangement uses TRBV11-3 and TRBJ2-2; 7 nucleotides line up with TRBD2. This CDR3 is 15 amino acids long. In germline, CDR1 is SGHNT, CDR2 YENEEA. V was pared by 5 bases and J by 6 bases, with 9 bases of the junction left unmatched. This chain's CDR3 is CASSPWGGTAGELFF. DNA of the CDR3: TGTGCCAGCAGCCCCTGGGGAGGGACGGCCGGGGAGCTGTTTTTT.

Many counts were recorded for this clonotype. The rearrangement links TRBV7-6 to TRBJ2-7; 8 bases match TRBD2. With 5 bases clipped from V and 3 bases from J, the junction kept 6 bases outside the gene matches. The CDR3 consists of 14 residues. CDR1 and CDR2 from the germline V gene are SGHVS and FNYEAQ. The CDR3 nucleotides read TGTGCCAGCAGCGTACGGGGGGGGGTCTACGAGCAGTACTTC. The encoded protein is CASSVRGGVYEQYF.

This clonotype occurred a few times. The V and J genes are TRBV6-2 or TRBV6-3 and TRBJ1-5, with TRBD1 matching 7 bases. The CDR3 loop spans 16 amino acids. The germline gives CDR1 MNHEY, CDR2 SVGEGT. V was pared by 5 bases and J by 0 bases, with 7 bases of the junction left unmatched. The CDR3 nucleotides read TGTGCCAGCAGTGCCGGGACAGCATATAGCAATCAGCCCCAGCATTTT. It specifies CASSAGTAYSNQPQHF.

J is TRBJ2-1 and V is TRBV24-1; D unclear. The germline V gene encodes CDR1 KGHDR and CDR2 SFDVKD. The CDR3 contains 13 residues. The ends were cut back, 4 bases at V and 4 bases at J, with 7 bases in the middle. The CDR3 region has the DNA TGTGCCACCAGTGAACAGCTATACAATGAGCAGTTCTTC. It encodes CATSEQLYNEQFF.

The CDR3 nucleotides read TGTGCCAGTAGTATTGGCCCGACCCAGGGGTACACCGGGGAGCTGTTTTTT. Its translation: CASSIGPTQGYTGELFF. The V call is TRBV19, the J call TRBJ2-2, with a weak D call TRBD1 (6 bases). CDR3 length equals 17 residues. The germline V gene encodes CDR1 LNHDA and CDR2 SQIVND (reference sequence). The germline V and J ends were trimmed by 3 bases and 3 bases, with 17 bases remaining between them.

Note on this clonotype: This may arise from a read error, as a much more abundant clone is one base away. This chain links TRBV7-6 with TRBJ2-1; D perhaps matches TRBD2 (5 bases). In germline, CDR1 is SGHVS, CDR2 FNYEAQ. CDR3 length: 17 residues. CDR3 sequence: CASSLAGGSNSYNEKFF. The CDR3 DNA reads TGTGCCAGCAGCTTAGCGGGCGGGTCCAACTCCTACAATGAGAAGTTCTTC.

The gene calls are TRBV29-1 and TRBJ2-5, with 7 positions matching TRBD1. In germline, CDR1 is SQVTM, CDR2 ANQGSEA. Losses at the gene ends were 6 bases for V and 9 bases for J; bases not matched to a gene: 7. The CDR3 consists of 11 residues. Here the CDR3 DNA reads TGCAGCGTAGGACAGGCCGGGGCCCAGTACTTC. Protein sequence: CSVGQAGAQYF.

This clonotype was recorded many times. This chain connects TRBV4-1 to TRBJ1-5; 7 nucleotides agree with TRBD1. Germline V lookup: CDR1 MGHRA, CDR2 YSYEKL. V shed 2 bases and J 6 bases; nucleotides not matched to a gene: 10. The CDR3 totals 16 residues. The CDR3, as DNA: TGCGCCAGCAGCCAATCCGACCCCACAGGGGTTCAGCCCCAGCATTTT. Its translation is CASSQSDPTGVQPQHF.

Many counts were recorded for this clonotype. This chain uses TRBV10-3 with TRBJ2-3; the D gene is possibly TRBD2 (5 bases). This CDR3 contains 12 residues. V was cut by 6 bases and J by 1 base, with 5 bases left in between. Per the germline V gene, CDR1 is ENHRY and CDR2 is SYGVKD. The CDR3 DNA sequence: TGTGCCATCAGGAGGGGCACAGATACGCAGTATTTT. Translation: CAIRRGTDTQYF.

The gene calls are TRBV19 and TRBJ1-2; D gene ambiguous. The germline V gene has CDR1 LNHDA and CDR2 SQIVND (reference sequence). The CDR3 length is 14 residues. The ends were cut back, 7 bases at V and 7 bases at J, with 19 bases in the middle. CDR3 DNA: TGTGCCAGTACCCCCCGGGAATTTCCTCCTGGCTACACCTTC. It encodes CASTPREFPPGYTF.